These T cell receptor beta chains were read from a single sample in a study of CD8+ T cells in alopecia areata. Repertoires were generated with immunoSEQ multiplex PCR, while TCRdb's copy carries only in-frame clones and drops some. The sample has some 110,000 clones; roughly two fifths are singletons. Sequenced input: CD4+ T cells sorted from blood. The receptor source for this set is a human donor with alopecia areata. CDR3s include the opening cysteine and the closing phenylalanine or tryptophan. Each record gives: CDR3 length, clone size, V gene, J gene, D gene, CDR3 DNA, CDR3 protein. The D gene is left open where the match is weak. Rows give clone size only sometimes, using once, few, many, or a class for an expanded clone.

cdr3_length: 15
clone_size: .
v_call: TRBV4-3
j_call: TRBJ2-3
d_call: TRBD1
cdr3_nt: TGCGCCAGCAGCCAAGATAAGGGGGCTTCAGATACGCAGTATTTT
cdr3_aa: CASSQDKGASDTQYF

cdr3_length: 15
clone_size: .
v_call: TRBV4-3
j_call: TRBJ2-1
d_call: TRBD2
cdr3_nt: TGCGCCAGCAGCCAAGATTACGGTGAGCGGGGTGTACGGTTCTTC
cdr3_aa: CASSQDYGERGVRFF

cdr3_length: 15
clone_size: few
v_call: TRBV2
j_call: TRBJ1-1
d_call: TRBD1
cdr3_nt: TGTGCCAGCAGATTCGCACAGGGGGCGGGAACTGAAGCTTTCTTT
cdr3_aa: CASRFAQGAGTEAFF

cdr3_length: 13
clone_size: few
v_call: TRBV18
j_call: TRBJ2-5
d_call: .
cdr3_nt: TGTGCCAGCTCACCACGGGCAACAGAGACCCAGTACTTC
cdr3_aa: CASSPRATETQYF

cdr3_length: 17
clone_size: .
v_call: TRBV7-8
j_call: TRBJ2-6
d_call: TRBD1
cdr3_nt: TGTGCCAGCAGTCACACAGGGGCAAAATCTGGGGCCAACGTCCTGACTTTC
cdr3_aa: CASSHTGAKSGANVLTF

cdr3_length: 13
clone_size: .
v_call: TRBV29-1
j_call: TRBJ1-5
d_call: .
cdr3_nt: TGCAGCCCCACCAGGGATCTTGGTCAGCCCCAGCATTTT
cdr3_aa: CSPTRDLGQPQHF

cdr3_length: 15
clone_size: .
v_call: TRBV4-1
j_call: TRBJ1-6
d_call: .
cdr3_nt: TGCGCCAGCAGCCAACCGACGGCCTGGAATTCACCCCTCCACTTT
cdr3_aa: CASSQPTAWNSPLHF

cdr3_length: 13
clone_size: .
v_call: TRBV5-1
j_call: TRBJ1-5
d_call: .
cdr3_nt: TGCGCCAGCAGCTTGGGAGTGGGTGAAGCCCAGCATTTT
cdr3_aa: CASSLGVGEAQHF

cdr3_length: 12
clone_size: .
v_call: TRBV29-1
j_call: TRBJ2-7
d_call: .
cdr3_nt: TGCAGCGTCCAATCAGGTTCCCACGAGCAGTACTTC
cdr3_aa: CSVQSGSHEQYF

cdr3_length: 16
clone_size: .
v_call: TRBV29-1
j_call: TRBJ2-2
d_call: TRBD2
cdr3_nt: TGCAGCGTCCAGGGCCGTTTTGGACTAGGCACCGGGGAGCTGTTTTTT
cdr3_aa: CSVQGRFGLGTGELFF

cdr3_length: 15
clone_size: few
v_call: TRBV5-1
j_call: TRBJ1-2
d_call: .
cdr3_nt: TGCGCCAGCAGCTTGTACGTCGGCAGGGAAGGTGGCTACACCTTC
cdr3_aa: CASSLYVGREGGYTF

cdr3_length: 15
clone_size: .
v_call: TRBV5-1
j_call: TRBJ2-3
d_call: .
cdr3_nt: TGCGCCAGCAGCTTGCAAGCGGGACAGACAGATACGCAGTATTTT
cdr3_aa: CASSLQAGQTDTQYF

cdr3_length: 15
clone_size: many
v_call: TRBV6-5
j_call: TRBJ1-1
d_call: TRBD1
cdr3_nt: TGTGCCAGCAGCGGACAGGGGGCAGGGGACACTGAAGCTTTCTTT
cdr3_aa: CASSGQGAGDTEAFF

cdr3_length: 11
clone_size: .
v_call: TRBV30
j_call: TRBJ2-5
d_call: .
cdr3_nt: TGTGCCTGGCAGGGGACCGAGACCCAGTACTTC
cdr3_aa: CAWQGTETQYF

cdr3_length: 17
clone_size: .
v_call: TRBV7-2
j_call: TRBJ2-5
d_call: TRBD2
cdr3_nt: TGTGCCAGCAGCTTAAAGGGACTAGCGGGATCATGGGAGACCCAGTACTTC
cdr3_aa: CASSLKGLAGSWETQYF

cdr3_length: 15
clone_size: .
v_call: TRBV29-1
j_call: TRBJ2-5
d_call: .
cdr3_nt: TGCAGCGTTGAAGAAGCGGGTGGGTCGAAAGAGACCCAGTACTTC
cdr3_aa: CSVEEAGGSKETQYF

cdr3_length: 12
clone_size: medium-sized
v_call: TRBV19
j_call: TRBJ2-1
d_call: .
cdr3_nt: TGTGCCAGTAGCCCCCAGGAATCGCGATGGTTCTTC
cdr3_aa: CASSPQESRWFF

cdr3_length: 15
clone_size: .
v_call: TRBV4-3
j_call: TRBJ1-6
d_call: .
cdr3_nt: TGCGCCAGCAGCCAAGATGGGTACTATAATTCACCCCTCCACTTT
cdr3_aa: CASSQDGYYNSPLHF

cdr3_length: 14
clone_size: .
v_call: TRBV7-9
j_call: TRBJ2-7
d_call: TRBD1
cdr3_nt: TGTGCCAGCAGCCCACAGGGGGGCTCGTACGAGCAGTACTTC
cdr3_aa: CASSPQGGSYEQYF

cdr3_length: 11
clone_size: few
v_call: TRBV20-1
j_call: TRBJ2-1
d_call: .
cdr3_nt: TGCAGTGCCTTTAAGGAGGCTGAGCAGTTCTTC
cdr3_aa: CSAFKEAEQFF

cdr3_length: 14
clone_size: few
v_call: TRBV5-7
j_call: TRBJ2-7
d_call: .
cdr3_nt: TGTGCCAGCAGCTTGTTTAGCACTCGCTACGAGCAGTACTTC
cdr3_aa: CASSLFSTRYEQYF

cdr3_length: 14
clone_size: .
v_call: TRBV4-1
j_call: TRBJ2-5
d_call: .
cdr3_nt: TGCGCCAGCAGCTCCCGGGCGGGGGCCGGGACCCAGTACTTC
cdr3_aa: CASSSRAGAGTQYF

cdr3_length: 15
clone_size: .
v_call: TRBV28
j_call: TRBJ2-2
d_call: .
cdr3_nt: TGTGCCAGCAGTTTGGTCTCCGTTCGGTCCGGGGAGCTGTTTTTT
cdr3_aa: CASSLVSVRSGELFF

cdr3_length: 17
clone_size: few
v_call: TRBV5-1
j_call: TRBJ2-2
d_call: TRBD2
cdr3_nt: TGCGCCAGCAGCTTGGTCTCTAGCGGCCAGACTCCCGGGGAGCTGTTTTTT
cdr3_aa: CASSLVSSGQTPGELFF

cdr3_length: 17
clone_size: .
v_call: TRBV7-8
j_call: TRBJ2-7
d_call: TRBD2
cdr3_nt: TGTGCCAGCAGCTTACCCCGAACTAGCGGGGATTCCTACGAGCAGTACTTC
cdr3_aa: CASSLPRTSGDSYEQYF